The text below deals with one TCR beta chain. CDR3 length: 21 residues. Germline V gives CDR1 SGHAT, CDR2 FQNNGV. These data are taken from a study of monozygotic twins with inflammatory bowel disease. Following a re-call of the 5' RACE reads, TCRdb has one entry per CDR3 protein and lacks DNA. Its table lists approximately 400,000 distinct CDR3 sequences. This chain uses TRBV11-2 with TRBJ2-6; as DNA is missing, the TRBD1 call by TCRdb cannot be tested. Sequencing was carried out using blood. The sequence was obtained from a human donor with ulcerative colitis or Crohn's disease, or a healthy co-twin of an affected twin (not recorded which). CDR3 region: CASKSKPSENRGHSGANVLTF.